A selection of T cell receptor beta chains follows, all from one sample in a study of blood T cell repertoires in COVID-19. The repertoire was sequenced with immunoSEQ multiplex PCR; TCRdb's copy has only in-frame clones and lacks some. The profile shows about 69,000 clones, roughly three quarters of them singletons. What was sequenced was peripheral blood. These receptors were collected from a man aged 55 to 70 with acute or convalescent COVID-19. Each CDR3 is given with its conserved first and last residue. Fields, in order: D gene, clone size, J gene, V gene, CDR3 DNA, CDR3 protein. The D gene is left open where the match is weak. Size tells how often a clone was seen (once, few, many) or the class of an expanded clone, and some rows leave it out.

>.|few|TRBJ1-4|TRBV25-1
TGTGCCAGCAGTGCCCAGTCGGAGGAAAAACTGTTTTTT
CASSAQSEEKLFF
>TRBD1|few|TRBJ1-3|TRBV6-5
TGTGCCAGCAGGCTAGGCAGGGGGTCTGGAAACACCATATATTTT
CASRLGRGSGNTIYF
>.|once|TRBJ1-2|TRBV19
TGTGCCAGTAGTATTCTGTCCTCGGTAAATGGCTACACCTTC
CASSILSSVNGYTF
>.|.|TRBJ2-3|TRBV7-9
TGTGCCAGCAGCTTAACCACCACAGACACAGATACGCAGTATTTT
CASSLTTTDTDTQYF
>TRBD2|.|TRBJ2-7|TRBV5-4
TGTGCCAGCAGCCCCGGACTAGCGGGTACCTCCTACGAGCAGTACTTC
CASSPGLAGTSYEQYF
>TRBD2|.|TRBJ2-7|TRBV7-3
TGTGCCAGCAGCGGCGAGACTAGCGGGGGGGATCGGGCCTACGAGCAGTACTTC
CASSGETSGGDRAYEQYF
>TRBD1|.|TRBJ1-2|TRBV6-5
TGTGCCAGCACCCCCGGGACAGGGGGGAGAGGCTACACCTTC
CASTPGTGGRGYTF
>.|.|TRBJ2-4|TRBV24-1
TGTGCCACCATAAGACTAGCCAAAAACATTCAGTACTTC
CATIRLAKNIQYF
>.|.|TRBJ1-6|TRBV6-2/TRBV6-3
TGTGCCAGCAGTTACGTGGACTCTCATAATTCACCCCTCCACTTT
CASSYVDSHNSPLHF
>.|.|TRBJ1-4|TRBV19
TGTGCCAGTATTCAGGACAGATATGCAACTAATGAAAAACTGTTTTTT
CASIQDRYATNEKLFF
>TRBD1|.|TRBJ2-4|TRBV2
TGTGCCAGCGGGCAGGGGGCTCTTCAGTACTTC
CASGQGALQYF
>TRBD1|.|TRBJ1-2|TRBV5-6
TGTGCCAGCAGCTTTGAGGACAGGCCAGGCTATGGCTACACCTTC
CASSFEDRPGYGYTF
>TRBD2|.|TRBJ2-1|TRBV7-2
TGTGCCAGCAGAAAGGGACTAGGCCCCCATGAGCAGTTCTTC
CASRKGLGPHEQFF
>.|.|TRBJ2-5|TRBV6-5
TGTGCCAGCCGGGGGGCGGCGACTGCAGAGACCCAGTACTTC
CASRGAATAETQYF
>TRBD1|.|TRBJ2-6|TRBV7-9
TGTGCCAGCATAGGGACAGGCGGTGTCTCTGGGGCCAACGTCCTGACTTTC
CASIGTGGVSGANVLTF
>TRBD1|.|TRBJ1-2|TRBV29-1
TGCAGCGTTGACCCACAGGGGGACGGCTACACCTTC
CSVDPQGDGYTF